This T cell receptor beta chain comes out of a study of blood T cell repertoires in COVID-19. The wider study: Some COVID-19 samples were acute and others convalescent; all came from the United States, Italy and Spain.

The CDR3 loop spans 16 amino acids. Trimming pared 0 bases from V and 0 bases from J, leaving 9 bases between. Germline CDR1 LGHNA, CDR2 YSLEER. Clones were sequenced by immunoSEQ multiplex PCR, and TCRdb holds only the in-frame ones, with some missing. The repertoire holds about 200,000 clones, with about nine tenths as singletons. Symptom resolution, clearance, or two negative PCRs marked the recovered donors of Cohort 3. The sequence derives from a man younger than 45 who had recovered from COVID-19. Specimen: PBMCs or T cells enriched from blood (not recorded which). The chain recombines TRBV4-3 with TRBJ1-3, with unresolved D. The CDR3 nucleotides read TGCGCCAGCAGCCAAGATCCGGGTCTCTCTGGAAACACCATATATTTT. Its protein product is CASSQDPGLSGNTIYF.